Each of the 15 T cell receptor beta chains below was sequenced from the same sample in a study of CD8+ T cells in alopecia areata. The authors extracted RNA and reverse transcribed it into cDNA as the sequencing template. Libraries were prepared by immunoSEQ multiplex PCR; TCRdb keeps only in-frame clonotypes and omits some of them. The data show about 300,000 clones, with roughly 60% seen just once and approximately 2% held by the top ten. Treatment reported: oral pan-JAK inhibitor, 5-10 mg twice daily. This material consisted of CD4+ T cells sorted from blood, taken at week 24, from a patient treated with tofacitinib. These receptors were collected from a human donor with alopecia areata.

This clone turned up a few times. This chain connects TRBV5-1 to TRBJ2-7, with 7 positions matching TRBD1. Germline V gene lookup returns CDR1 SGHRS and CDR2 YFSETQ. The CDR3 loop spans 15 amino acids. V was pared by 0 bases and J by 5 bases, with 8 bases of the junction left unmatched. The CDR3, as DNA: TGCGCCAGCAGCTTGGGAGGGACAGACCCTAACGAGCAGTACTTC. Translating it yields CASSLGGTDPNEQYF.

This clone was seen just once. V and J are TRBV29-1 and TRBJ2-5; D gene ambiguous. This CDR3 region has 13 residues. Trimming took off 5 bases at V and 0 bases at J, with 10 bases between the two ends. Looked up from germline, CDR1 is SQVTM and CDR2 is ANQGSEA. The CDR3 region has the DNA TGCAGCGTTATCCCAGCCGACCAAGAGACCCAGTACTTC. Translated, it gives CSVIPADQETQYF.

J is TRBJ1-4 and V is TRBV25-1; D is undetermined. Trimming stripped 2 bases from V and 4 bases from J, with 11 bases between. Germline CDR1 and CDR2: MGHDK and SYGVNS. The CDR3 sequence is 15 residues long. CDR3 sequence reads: CASSETTGFNEKLFF. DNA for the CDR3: TGTGCCAGCAGTGAAACGACCGGATTTAATGAAAAACTGTTTTTT.

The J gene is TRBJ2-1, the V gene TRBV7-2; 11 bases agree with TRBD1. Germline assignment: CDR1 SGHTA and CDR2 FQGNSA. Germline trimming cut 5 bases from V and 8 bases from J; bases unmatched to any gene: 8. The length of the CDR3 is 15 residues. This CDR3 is CASSADRGLVDEQFF. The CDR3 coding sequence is TGTGCCAGCAGCGCGGACAGGGGGCTTGTGGATGAGCAGTTCTTC.

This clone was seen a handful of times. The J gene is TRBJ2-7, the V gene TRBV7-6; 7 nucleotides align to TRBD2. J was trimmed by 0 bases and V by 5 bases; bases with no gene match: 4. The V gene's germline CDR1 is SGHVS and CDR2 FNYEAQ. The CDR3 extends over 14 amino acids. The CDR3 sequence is CASSPSGVSYEQYF. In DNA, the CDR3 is TGTGCCAGCAGCCCGAGCGGGGTCTCCTACGAGCAGTACTTC.

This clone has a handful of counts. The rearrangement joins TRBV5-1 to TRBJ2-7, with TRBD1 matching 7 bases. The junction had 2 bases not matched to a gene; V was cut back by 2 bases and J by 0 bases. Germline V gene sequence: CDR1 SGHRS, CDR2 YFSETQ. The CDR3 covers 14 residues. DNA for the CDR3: TGCGCCAGCAGCTTAGGGGGCTTCTCCTACGAGCAGTACTTC. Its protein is CASSLGGFSYEQYF.

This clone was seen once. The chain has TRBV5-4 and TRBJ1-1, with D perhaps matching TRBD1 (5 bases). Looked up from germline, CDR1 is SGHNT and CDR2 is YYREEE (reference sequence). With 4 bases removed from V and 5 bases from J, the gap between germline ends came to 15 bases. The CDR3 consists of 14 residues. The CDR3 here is CASSPDTRTTEAFF. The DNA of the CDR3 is TGTGCCAGCAGCCCGGACACGAGGACGACTGAAGCTTTCTTT.

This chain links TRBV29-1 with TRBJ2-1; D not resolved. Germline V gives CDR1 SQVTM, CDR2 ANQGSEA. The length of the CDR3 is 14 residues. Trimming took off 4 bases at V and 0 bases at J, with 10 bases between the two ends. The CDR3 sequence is CSVATSSSYNEQFF. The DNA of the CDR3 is TGCAGCGTTGCTACATCGAGCTCCTACAATGAGCAGTTCTTC.

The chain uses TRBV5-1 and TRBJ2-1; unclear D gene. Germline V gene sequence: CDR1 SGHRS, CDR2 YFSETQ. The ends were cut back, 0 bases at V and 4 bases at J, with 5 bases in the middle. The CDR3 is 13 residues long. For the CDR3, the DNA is TGCGCCAGCAGCTTGGGTCCATACAATGAGCAGTTCTTC. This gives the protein CASSLGPYNEQFF.

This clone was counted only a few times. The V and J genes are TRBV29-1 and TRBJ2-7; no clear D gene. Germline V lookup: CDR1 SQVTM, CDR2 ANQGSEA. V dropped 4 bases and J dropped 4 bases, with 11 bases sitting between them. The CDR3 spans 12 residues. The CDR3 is CSVAIVQYEQYF. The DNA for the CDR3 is TGCAGCGTTGCCATCGTCCAATACGAGCAGTACTTC.

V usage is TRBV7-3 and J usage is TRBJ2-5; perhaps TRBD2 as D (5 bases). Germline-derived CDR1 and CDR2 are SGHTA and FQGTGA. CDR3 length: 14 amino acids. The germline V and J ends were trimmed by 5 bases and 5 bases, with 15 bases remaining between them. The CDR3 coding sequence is TGTGCCAGCAGCCACCGTGGCCCGGGGGAGACCCAGTACTTC. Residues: CASSHRGPGETQYF. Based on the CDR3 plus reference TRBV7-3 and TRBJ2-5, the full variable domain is GAGVSQTPSNKVTEKGKYVELRCDPISGHTALYWYRQSLGQGPEFLIYFQGTGAADDSGLPNDRFFAVRPEGSVSTLKIQRTERGDSAVYLCASSHRGPGETQYFGPGTRLLVL.

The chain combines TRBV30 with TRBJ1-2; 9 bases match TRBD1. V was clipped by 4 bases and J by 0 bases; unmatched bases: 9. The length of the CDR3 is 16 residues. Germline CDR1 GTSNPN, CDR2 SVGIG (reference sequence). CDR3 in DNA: TGTGCCTGGACCCAACCGACAGGGGGTACTAACTATGGCTACACCTTC. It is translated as CAWTQPTGGTNYGYTF.

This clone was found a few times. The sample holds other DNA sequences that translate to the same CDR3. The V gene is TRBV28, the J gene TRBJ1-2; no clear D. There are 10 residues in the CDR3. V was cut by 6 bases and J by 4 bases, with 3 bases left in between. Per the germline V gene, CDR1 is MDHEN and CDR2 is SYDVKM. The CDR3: CASRGYGYTF. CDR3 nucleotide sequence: TGTGCCAGCAGGGGCTATGGCTACACCTTC.

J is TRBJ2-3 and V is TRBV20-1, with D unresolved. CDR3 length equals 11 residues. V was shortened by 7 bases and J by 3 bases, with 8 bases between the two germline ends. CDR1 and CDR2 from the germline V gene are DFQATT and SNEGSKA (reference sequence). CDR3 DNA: TGCAGTGGACGAGTAACAGATACGCAGTATTTT. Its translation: CSGRVTDTQYF.

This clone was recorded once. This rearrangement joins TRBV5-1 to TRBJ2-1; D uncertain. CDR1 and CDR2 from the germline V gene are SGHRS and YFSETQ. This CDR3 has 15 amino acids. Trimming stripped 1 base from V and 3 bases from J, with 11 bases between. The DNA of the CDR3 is TGCGCCAGCAGCTTGAATGGGCTAAACTACAATGAGCAGTTCTTC. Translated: CASSLNGLNYNEQFF. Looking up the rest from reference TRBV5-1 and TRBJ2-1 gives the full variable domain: KAGVTQTPRYLIKTRGQQVTLSCSPISGHRSVSWYQQTPGQGLQFLFEYFSETQRNKGNFPGRFSGRQFSNSRSEMNVSTLELGDSALYLCASSLNGLNYNEQFFGPGTRLTVL.